The clone carrying this T cell receptor (beta chain) was detected only a few times. Only in-frame clones appear in the TCRdb table, and some are missing; sequencing was by immunoSEQ multiplex PCR. Among roughly 250,000 clones listed, around nine tenths were seen once. The data are from a study of blood T cell repertoires in COVID-19. Study background: From the United States, Italy and Spain came samples of acute and convalescent COVID-19.

Cohorts were assigned according to the clinical history that participants reported. The CDR3 sequence is 14 residues long. Trimming took 6 bases from V and 12 from J, leaving 23 bases between them. CDR1 and CDR2 (germline): LNHDA, SQIVND (reference sequence). The V call is TRBV19, the J call TRBJ1-1; tentatively, D is TRBD1 (6 bases). The specimen sequenced was PBMCs or T cells enriched from blood (not recorded which). The TCR originated in a woman aged 50 to 60 who had recovered from COVID-19. This CDR3 reads CASRSPRSGGQPFF. The DNA for the CDR3 is TGTGCCAGTAGGTCCCCCCGCTCCGGGGGGCAGCCTTTCTTT.